This entry lists 2 T cell receptor beta chains sequenced from one sample in a study of breast tumors, draining lymph nodes, adjacent tissues. The lymph nodes were axillary draining lymph nodes from breast cancer patients. TCRdb redid the calling of the multiplex PCR reads with MiXCR, one entry per CDR3 protein. In the table there are some 250,000 distinct CDR3 sequences, nearly 35% of which are singletons. Sequenced: axillary lymph node tissue. The source is a female donor with breast cancer. Some clones in this sample may be carry-over from other donors' samples.

CDR3 sequence (DNA): TGTGCCAGCAGCTCACGCCCTAGCGGCAATGAGCAGTTCTTC. Translated: CASSSRPSGNEQFF. This chain links TRBV11-2 with TRBJ2-1; 7 nucleotides match TRBD2. Germline V gene lookup returns CDR1 SGHAT and CDR2 FQNNGV. The CDR3 covers 14 residues. The V gene end was trimmed by 4 bases and the J gene end by 6 bases; junction bases not matched to a gene: 6.

Comment on this clonotype: A much larger clone lies one base from this, so it may be a read error. V and J are TRBV7-9 and TRBJ1-2, with no clear D. CDR1 is SEHNR and CDR2 is FQNEAQ in the germline V gene (reference sequence). There are 15 residues in the CDR3. The CDR3 is CASSLDTGVGYGYPF. In DNA form, the CDR3 reads TGTGCCAGCAGCTTAGATACTGGGGTTGGCTATGGCTACCCCTTC.